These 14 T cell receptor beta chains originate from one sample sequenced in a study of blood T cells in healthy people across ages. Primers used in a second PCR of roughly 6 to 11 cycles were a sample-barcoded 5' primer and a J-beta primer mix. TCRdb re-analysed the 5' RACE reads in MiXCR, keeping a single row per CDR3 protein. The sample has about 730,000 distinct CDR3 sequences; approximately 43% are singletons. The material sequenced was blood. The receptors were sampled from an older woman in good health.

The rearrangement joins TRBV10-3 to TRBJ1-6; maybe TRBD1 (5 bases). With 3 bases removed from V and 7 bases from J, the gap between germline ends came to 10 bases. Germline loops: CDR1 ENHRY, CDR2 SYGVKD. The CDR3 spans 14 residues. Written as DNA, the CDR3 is TGTGCCATCAGTGACAGGGCCGAAAATTCACCCCTCCACTTT. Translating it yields CAISDRAENSPLHF.

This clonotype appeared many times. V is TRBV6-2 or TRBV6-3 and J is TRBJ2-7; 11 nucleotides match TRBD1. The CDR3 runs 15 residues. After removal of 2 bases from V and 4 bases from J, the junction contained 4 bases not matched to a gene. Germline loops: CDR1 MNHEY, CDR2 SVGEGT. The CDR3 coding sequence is TGTGCCAGCAGTTACGTGGACAGGGGGCTTTACGAGCAGTACTTC. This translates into CASSYVDRGLYEQYF.

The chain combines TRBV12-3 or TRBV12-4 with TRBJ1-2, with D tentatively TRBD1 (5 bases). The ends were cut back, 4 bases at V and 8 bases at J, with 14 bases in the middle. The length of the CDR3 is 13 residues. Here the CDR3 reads CASSYQGSDGYTF. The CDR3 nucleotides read TGTGCCAGCAGTTATCAGGGATCGGACGGCTACACCTTC.

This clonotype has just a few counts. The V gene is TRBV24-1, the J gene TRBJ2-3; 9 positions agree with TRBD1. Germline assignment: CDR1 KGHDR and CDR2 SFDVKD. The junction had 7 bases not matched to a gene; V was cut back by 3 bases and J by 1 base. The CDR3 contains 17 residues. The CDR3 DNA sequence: TGTGCCACCAGTGATCCCTGGACAGGGGACGGCACAGATACGCAGTATTTT. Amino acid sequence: CATSDPWTGDGTDTQYF.

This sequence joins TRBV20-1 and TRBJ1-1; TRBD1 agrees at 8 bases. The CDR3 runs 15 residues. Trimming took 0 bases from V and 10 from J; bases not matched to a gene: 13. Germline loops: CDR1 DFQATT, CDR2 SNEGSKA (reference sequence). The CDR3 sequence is CSARDQQGGQSGAFF. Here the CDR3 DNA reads TGCAGTGCTAGAGACCAACAGGGGGGTCAGAGCGGAGCTTTCTTT.

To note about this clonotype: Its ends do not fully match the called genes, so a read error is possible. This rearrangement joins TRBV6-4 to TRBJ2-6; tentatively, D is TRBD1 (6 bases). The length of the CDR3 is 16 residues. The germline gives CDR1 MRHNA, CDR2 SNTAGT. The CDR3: CASSDSDSSGTNVLTF. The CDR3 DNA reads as TGTGCCAGCAGTGACTCGGACAGCTCTGGGACCAACGTCCTGACTTTC.

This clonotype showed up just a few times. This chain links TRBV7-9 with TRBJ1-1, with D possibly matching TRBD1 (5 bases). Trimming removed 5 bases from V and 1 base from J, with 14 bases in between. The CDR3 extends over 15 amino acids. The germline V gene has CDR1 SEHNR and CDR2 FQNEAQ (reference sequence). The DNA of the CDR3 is TGTGCCAGCAGCCCGCAGGGAGGGCCGAACACTGAAGCTTTCTTT. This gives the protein CASSPQGGPNTEAFF.

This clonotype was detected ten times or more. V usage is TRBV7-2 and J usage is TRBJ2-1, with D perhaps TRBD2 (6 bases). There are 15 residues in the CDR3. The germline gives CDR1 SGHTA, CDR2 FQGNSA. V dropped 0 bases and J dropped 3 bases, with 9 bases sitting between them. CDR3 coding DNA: TGTGCCAGCAGCTTAGCAGGAGGGGACTACAATGAGCAGTTCTTC. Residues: CASSLAGGDYNEQFF.

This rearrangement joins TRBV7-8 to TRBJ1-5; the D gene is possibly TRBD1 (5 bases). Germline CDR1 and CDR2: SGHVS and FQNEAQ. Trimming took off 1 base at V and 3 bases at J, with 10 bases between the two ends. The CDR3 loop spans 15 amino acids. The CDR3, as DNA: TGTGCCAGCAGCTTAGTCGCGGGGCCCAATCAGCCCCAGCATTTT. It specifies CASSLVAGPNQPQHF. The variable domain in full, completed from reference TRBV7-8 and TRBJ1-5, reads GAGVSQSPRYKVAKRGQDVALRCDPISGHVSLFWYQQALGQGPEFLTYFQNEAQLDKSGLPSDRFFAERPEGSVSTLKIQRTQQEDSAVYLCASSLVAGPNQPQHFGDGTRLSIL.

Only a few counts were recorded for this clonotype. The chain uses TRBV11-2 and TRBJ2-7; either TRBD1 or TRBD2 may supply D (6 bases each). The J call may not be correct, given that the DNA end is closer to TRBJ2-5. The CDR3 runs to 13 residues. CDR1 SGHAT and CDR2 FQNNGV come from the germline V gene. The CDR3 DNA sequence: TGTGCCAGCAGCTATGGGGGGCTGGAGACCCAGTACTTC. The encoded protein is CASSYGGLETQYF.

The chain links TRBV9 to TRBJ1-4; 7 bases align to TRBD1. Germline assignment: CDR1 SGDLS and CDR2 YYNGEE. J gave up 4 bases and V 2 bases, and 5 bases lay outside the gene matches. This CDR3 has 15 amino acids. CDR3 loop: CASSVGTANNEKLFF. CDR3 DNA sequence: TGTGCCAGCAGCGTCGGGACAGCAAATAATGAAAAACTGTTTTTT.

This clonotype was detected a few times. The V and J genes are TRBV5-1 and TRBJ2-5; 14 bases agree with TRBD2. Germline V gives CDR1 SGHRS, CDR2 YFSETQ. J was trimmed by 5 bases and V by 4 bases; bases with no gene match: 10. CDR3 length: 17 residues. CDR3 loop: CASSPPGTSGGVETQYF. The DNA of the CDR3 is TGCGCCAGCAGCCCCCCCGGGACTAGCGGGGGAGTTGAGACCCAGTACTTC.

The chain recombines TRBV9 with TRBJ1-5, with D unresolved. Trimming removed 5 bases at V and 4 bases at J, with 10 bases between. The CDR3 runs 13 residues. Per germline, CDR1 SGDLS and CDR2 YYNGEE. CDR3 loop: CASSGDANQPQHF. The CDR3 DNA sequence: TGTGCCAGCAGTGGGGATGCTAATCAGCCCCAGCATTTT. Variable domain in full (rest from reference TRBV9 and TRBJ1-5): DSGVTQTPKHLITATGQRVTLRCSPRSGDLSVYWYQQSLDQGLQFLIQYYNGEERAKGNILERFSAQQFPDLHSELNLSSLELGDSALYFCASSGDANQPQHFGDGTRLSIL.

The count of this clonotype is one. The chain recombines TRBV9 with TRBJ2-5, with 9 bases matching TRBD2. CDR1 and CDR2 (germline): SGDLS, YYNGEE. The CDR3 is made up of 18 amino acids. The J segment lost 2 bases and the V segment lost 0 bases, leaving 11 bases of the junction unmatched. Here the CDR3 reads CASSVALGGAGGQETQYF. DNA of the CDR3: TGTGCCAGCAGCGTAGCTCTTGGAGGGGCGGGGGGGCAAGAGACCCAGTACTTC.